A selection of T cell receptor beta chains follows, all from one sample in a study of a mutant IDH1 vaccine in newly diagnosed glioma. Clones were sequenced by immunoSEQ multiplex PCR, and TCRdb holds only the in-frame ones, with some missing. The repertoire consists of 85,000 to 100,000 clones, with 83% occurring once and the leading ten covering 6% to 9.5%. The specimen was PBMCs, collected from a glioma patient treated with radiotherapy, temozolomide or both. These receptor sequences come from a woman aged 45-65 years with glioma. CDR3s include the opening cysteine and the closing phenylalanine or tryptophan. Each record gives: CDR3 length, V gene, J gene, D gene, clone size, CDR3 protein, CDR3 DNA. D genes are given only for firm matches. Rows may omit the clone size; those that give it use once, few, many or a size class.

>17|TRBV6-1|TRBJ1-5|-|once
CASSEDAPVRANQPQHF
TGTGCCAGCAGTGAAGACGCGCCAGTCAGGGCCAATCAGCCCCAGCATTTT
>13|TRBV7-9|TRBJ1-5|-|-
CASSETGNQPQHF
TGTGCCAGCAGCGAAACAGGGAATCAGCCCCAGCATTTT
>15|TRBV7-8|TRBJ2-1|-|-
CASSLTAGSYNEQFF
TGTGCCAGCAGCTTAACGGCAGGGTCCTACAATGAGCAGTTCTTC
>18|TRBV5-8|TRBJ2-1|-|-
CASSLMEQGWSSYNEQFF
TGTGCCAGCAGCTTGATGGAGCAGGGGTGGAGCTCCTACAATGAGCAGTTCTTC
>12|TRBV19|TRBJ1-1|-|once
CASSISQCEAFF
TGTGCCAGTAGTATTTCACAATGTGAAGCTTTCTTT
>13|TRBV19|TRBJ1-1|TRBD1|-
CASSIRDRGESFF
TGTGCCAGTAGTATCCGGGACAGGGGGGAATCTTTCTTT
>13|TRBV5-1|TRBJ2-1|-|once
CASSPWDGNEQFF
TGCGCCAGCAGCCCCTGGGATGGCAATGAGCAGTTCTTC
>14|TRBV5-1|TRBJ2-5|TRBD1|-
CASSSDRADETQYF
TGCGCCAGCAGCTCGGACAGGGCTGATGAGACCCAGTACTTC
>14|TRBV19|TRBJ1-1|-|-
CASSIVTGITEAFF
TGTGCCAGTAGTATCGTAACAGGAATCACTGAAGCTTTCTTT
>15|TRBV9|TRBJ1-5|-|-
CASSVGPGANQPQHF
TGTGCCAGCAGCGTAGGGCCAGGGGCAAATCAGCCCCAGCATTTT
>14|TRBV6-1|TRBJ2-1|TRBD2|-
CASSEVGGRDEQFF
TGTGCCAGCAGTGAAGTGGGTGGGAGGGATGAGCAGTTCTTC
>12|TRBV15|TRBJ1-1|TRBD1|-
CATSRTGDEAFF
TGTGCCACCAGCAGGACAGGGGATGAAGCTTTCTTT
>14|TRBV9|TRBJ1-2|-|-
CASSVERGNYGYTF
TGTGCCAGCAGCGTAGAACGGGGAAACTATGGCTACACCTTC
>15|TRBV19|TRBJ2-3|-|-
CASSIVGGSTDTQYF
TGTGCCAGTAGTATAGTAGGCGGGAGCACAGATACGCAGTATTTT
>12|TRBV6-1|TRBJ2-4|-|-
CASSEGEFVQYF
TGTGCCAGCAGTGAAGGGGAATTTGTTCAGTACTTC
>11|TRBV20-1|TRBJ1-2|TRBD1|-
CSTDGTGAYTF
TGCAGCACAGATGGTACAGGGGCCTACACCTTC
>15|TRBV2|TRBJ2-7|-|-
CASSERRGLIYEQYF
TGTGCCAGCAGTGAGCGGCGGGGGCTAATCTACGAGCAGTACTTC
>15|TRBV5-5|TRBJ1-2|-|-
CASSPRGTEHYGYTF
TGTGCCAGCAGCCCACGTGGCACAGAACACTATGGCTACACCTTC
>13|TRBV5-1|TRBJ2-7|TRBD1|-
CASRTTGDYEQYF
TGCGCCAGCAGGACGACAGGGGACTACGAGCAGTACTTC
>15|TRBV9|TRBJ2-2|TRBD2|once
CASSVGGGGTGELFF
TGTGCCAGCAGCGTAGGGGGGGGAGGAACCGGGGAGCTGTTTTTT
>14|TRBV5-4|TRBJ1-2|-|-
CASSLAPGSGGYTF
TGTGCCAGCAGCTTGGCCCCCGGGAGTGGTGGCTACACCTTC
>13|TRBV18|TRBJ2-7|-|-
CASSAGTPYEQYF
TGTGCCAGCTCAGCCGGGACTCCCTACGAGCAGTACTTC
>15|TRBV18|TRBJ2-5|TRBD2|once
CASSEKRGGPGTQYF
TGTGCCAGCTCAGAGAAGCGGGGGGGCCCGGGGACCCAGTACTTC
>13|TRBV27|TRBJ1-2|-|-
CASSSTVNYGYTF
TGTGCCAGCAGTTCCACAGTGAACTATGGCTACACCTTC
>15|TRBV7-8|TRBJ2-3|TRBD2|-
CASRRGGTSTDTQYF
TGTGCCAGCCGACGGGGGGGCACAAGCACAGATACGCAGTATTTT
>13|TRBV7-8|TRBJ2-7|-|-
CASSTGEVHEQYF
TGTGCCAGCTCCACGGGGGAAGTCCACGAGCAGTACTTC
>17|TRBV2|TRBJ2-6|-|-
CASIGGVGSSGANVLTF
TGTGCCAGCATTGGGGGTGTCGGGAGCTCTGGGGCCAACGTCCTGACTTTC
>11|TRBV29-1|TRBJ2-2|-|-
CSVENTGELFF
TGCAGCGTTGAGAACACCGGGGAGCTGTTTTTT
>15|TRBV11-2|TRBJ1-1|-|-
CASSLRTGSITEAFF
TGTGCCAGCAGTTTACGCACAGGGTCGATAACTGAAGCTTTCTTT
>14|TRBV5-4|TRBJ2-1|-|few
CASSSDLQGNEQFF
TGTGCCAGCAGCTCCGATTTACAGGGAAATGAGCAGTTCTTC
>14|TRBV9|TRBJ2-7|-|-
CASSAGDRPYEQYF
TGTGCCAGCAGCGCCGGGGATCGTCCCTACGAGCAGTACTTC
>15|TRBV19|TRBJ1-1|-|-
CASSQDTGLRTEAFF
TGTGCCAGTAGCCAGGATACAGGGCTGAGAACTGAAGCTTTCTTT
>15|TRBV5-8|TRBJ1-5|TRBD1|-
CASSLGTGQGASQHF
TGTGCCAGCAGCTTGGGAACGGGACAGGGGGCATCCCAGCATTTT
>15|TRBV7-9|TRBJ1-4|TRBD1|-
CASSSRDRGNEKLFF
TGTGCCAGCAGCTCCCGGGACAGGGGTAATGAAAAACTGTTTTTT
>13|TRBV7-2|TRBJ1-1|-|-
CASSLQGNTEAFF
TGTGCCAGCAGCTTACAGGGGAACACTGAAGCTTTCTTT
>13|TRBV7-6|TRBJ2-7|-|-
CASSPTRAYEQYF
TGTGCCAGCAGTCCTACGCGAGCCTACGAGCAGTACTTC
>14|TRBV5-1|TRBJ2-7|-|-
CASSLVGSSYEQYF
TGCGCCAGCAGCTTGGTAGGGAGCTCCTACGAGCAGTACTTC
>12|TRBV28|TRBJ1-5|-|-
CASKRVTQPQHF
TGTGCCAGCAAAAGGGTAACCCAGCCCCAGCATTTT
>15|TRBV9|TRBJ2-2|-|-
CASSVGSSNTGELFF
TGTGCCAGCAGCGTAGGCTCGTCTAACACCGGGGAGCTGTTTTTT
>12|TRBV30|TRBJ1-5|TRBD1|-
CAWRTGDQPQHF
TGTGCCTGGAGGACAGGGGATCAGCCCCAGCATTTT
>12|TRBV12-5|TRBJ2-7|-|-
CATLDSPYEQYF
TGTGCTACCTTGGACAGTCCTTACGAGCAGTACTTC
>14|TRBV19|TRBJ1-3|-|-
CAGGSPSSGNTIYF
TGTGCCGGGGGATCGCCTAGCTCTGGAAACACCATATATTTT
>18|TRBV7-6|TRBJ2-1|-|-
CASSHRDPSSSSYNEQFF
TGTGCCAGCAGCCACCGGGACCCTTCCTCGAGCTCCTACAATGAGCAGTTCTTC
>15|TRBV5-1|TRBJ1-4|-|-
CASSRQIATNEKLFF
TGCGCCAGCAGTAGACAGATTGCAACTAATGAAAAACTGTTTTTT
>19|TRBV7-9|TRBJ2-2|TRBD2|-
CASSLVGWILAVTTGELFF
TGTGCCAGCAGCTTAGTTGGTTGGATACTAGCGGTTACCACCGGGGAGCTGTTTTTT
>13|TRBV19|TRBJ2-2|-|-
CASSNRAPGELFF
TGTGCCAGTAGTAACAGGGCCCCCGGGGAGCTGTTTTTT
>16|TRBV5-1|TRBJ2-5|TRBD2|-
CASSMTSGGVEETQYF
TGCGCCAGCAGCATGACTAGCGGGGGGGTGGAAGAGACCCAGTACTTC
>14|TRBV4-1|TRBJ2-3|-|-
CASSQIYGTDTQYF
TGCGCCAGCAGCCAAATCTACGGTACAGATACGCAGTATTTT
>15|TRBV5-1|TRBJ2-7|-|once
CASSRRGSSSYEQYF
TGCGCCAGCAGCCGTCGGGGCTCGAGCTCCTACGAGCAGTACTTC
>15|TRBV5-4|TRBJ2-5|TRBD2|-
CASSLSGGAGETQYF
TGTGCCAGCAGCTTGAGCGGGGGGGCCGGAGAGACCCAGTACTTC
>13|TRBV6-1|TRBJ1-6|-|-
CASRDRFNSPLHF
TGTGCCAGCCGAGACAGGTTTAATTCACCCCTCCACTTT
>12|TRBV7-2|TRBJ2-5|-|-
CASSLARETQYF
TGTGCCAGCAGCTTAGCTAGGGAGACCCAGTACTTC
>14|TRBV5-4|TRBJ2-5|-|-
CASSLGENQETQYF
TGTGCCAGCAGCTTGGGAGAGAACCAAGAGACCCAGTACTTC
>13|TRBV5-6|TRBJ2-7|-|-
CASTSRRTYEQYF
TGTGCCAGCACTTCACGAAGGACCTACGAGCAGTACTTC
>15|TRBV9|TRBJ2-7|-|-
CASSRTTGHRYEQYF
TGTGCCAGCAGCCGCACGACGGGACACCGCTACGAGCAGTACTTC